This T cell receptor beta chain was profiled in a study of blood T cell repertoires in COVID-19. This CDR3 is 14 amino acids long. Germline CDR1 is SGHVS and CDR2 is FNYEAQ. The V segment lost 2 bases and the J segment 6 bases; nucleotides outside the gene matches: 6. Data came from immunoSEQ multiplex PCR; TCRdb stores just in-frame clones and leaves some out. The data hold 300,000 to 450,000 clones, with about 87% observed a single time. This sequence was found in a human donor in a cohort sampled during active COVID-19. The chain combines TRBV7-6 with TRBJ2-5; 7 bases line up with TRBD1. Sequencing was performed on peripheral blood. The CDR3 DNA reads TGTGCCAGCAGCTTACCCGACAGGGTTAAGACCCAGTACTTC. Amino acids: CASSLPDRVKTQYF.